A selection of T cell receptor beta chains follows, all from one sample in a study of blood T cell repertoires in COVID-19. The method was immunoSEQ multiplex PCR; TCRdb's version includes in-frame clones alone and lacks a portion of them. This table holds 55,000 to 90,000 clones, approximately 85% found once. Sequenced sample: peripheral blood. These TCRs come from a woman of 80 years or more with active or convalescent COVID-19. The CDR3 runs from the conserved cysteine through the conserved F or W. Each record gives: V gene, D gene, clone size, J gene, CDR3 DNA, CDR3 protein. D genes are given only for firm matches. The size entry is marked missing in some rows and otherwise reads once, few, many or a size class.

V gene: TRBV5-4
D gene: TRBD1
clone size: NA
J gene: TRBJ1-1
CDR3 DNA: TGTGCCAGCAGCATACGTACAGGGGGCAACACTGAAGCTTTCTTT
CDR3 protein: CASSIRTGGNTEAFF

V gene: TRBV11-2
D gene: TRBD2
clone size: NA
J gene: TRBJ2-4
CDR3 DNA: TGTGCCAGCAGCTTACCCGGTCTAGCGGGGGGGCCTCAAATTCAGTACTTC
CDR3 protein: CASSLPGLAGGPQIQYF

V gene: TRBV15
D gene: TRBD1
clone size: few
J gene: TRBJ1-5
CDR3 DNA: TGTGCCACCAGCGGACAGGGATTTAGCCAGCCCCAGCATTTT
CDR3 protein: CATSGQGFSQPQHF

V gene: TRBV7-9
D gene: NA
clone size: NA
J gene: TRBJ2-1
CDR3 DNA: TGTGCCAGCACCCCAGGGTCCGCTCCTGATGAGCAGTTCTTC
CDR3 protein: CASTPGSAPDEQFF

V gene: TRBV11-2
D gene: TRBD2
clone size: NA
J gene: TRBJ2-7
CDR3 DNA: TGTGCCAGCAGCTTAGGGGGGGGAGTTTACGAGCAGTACTTC
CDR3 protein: CASSLGGGVYEQYF

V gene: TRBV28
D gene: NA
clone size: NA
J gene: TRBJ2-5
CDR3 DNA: TGTGCCAGCAGCAAGCAGACCCAGTACTTC
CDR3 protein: CASSKQTQYF

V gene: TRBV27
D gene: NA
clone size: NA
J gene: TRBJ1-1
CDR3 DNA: TGTGCCAGCAGTCCCCGACGGACACATGAAGCTTTCTTT
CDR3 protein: CASSPRRTHEAFF

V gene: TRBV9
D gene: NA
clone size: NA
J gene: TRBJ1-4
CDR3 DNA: TGTGCCAGCAGCGTAGGGGCAAGTAATGAAAAACTGTTTTTT
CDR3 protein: CASSVGASNEKLFF

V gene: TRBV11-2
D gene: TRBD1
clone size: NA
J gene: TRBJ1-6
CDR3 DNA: TGTGCCAGCAGCTTTTTGGGGCAGGGGGCGAACCCCTATAATTCACCCCTCCACTTT
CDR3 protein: CASSFLGQGANPYNSPLHF

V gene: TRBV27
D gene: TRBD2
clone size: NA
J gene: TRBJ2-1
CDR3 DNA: TGTGCCAGCACCAGAGCGGGGGGGTACAATGAGCAGTTCTTC
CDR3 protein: CASTRAGGYNEQFF

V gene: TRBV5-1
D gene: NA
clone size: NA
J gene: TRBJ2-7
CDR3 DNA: TGCGCCAGCAGGACAGGCGATATGAGGGTAGAGCAGTACTTC
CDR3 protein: CASRTGDMRVEQYF

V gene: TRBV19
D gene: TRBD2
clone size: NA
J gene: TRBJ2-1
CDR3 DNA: TGTGCCAGCGCGAAAGAGGACACCAGCGGGGGGTCCTCCTACAATGAGCAGTTCTTC
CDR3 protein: CASAKEDTSGGSSYNEQFF

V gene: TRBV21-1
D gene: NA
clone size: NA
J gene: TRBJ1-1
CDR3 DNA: TGTGCCAGCAGCAAAGAGGAGGTTCTCAACACTGAAGCTTTCTTT
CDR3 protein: CASSKEEVLNTEAFF

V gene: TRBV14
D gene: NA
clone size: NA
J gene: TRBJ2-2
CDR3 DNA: TGTGCCAGCAGCCCCCGACACGGTACCGGGGAGCTGTTTTTT
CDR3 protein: CASSPRHGTGELFF

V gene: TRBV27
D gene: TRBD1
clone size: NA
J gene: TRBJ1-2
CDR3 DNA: TGTGCCAGCAGCCAGGACAGGGTCATCAAGGGCTACACCTTC
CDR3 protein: CASSQDRVIKGYTF

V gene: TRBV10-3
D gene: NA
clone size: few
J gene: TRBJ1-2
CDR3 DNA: TGTGCCATCAGTGAGCAGGTTAACTATGGCTACACCTTC
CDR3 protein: CAISEQVNYGYTF

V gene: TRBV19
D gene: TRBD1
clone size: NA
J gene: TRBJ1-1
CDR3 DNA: TGTGCCAGTAGTCCTCTCGCAGGGGGCGCGGTGAACACTGAAGCTTTCTTT
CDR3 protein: CASSPLAGGAVNTEAFF

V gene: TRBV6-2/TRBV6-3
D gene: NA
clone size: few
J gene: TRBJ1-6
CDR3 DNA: TGTGCCAGCAGTTCTTTCGGACAGCCTCGCTCCTATAATTCACCCCTCCACTTT
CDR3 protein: CASSSFGQPRSYNSPLHF

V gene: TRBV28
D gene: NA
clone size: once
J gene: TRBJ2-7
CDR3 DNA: TGTGCCAGCAGTACGTCCACCCACCTAGATTCTCGGCAGTACTTC
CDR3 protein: CASSTSTHLDSRQYF

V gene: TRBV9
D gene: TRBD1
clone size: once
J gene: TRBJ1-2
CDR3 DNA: TGTGCCAGCAGCCCTCCGGACAGGGGCTACACCTTC
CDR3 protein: CASSPPDRGYTF

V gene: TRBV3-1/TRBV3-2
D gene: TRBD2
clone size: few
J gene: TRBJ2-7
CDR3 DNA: TGTGCCAGCAGCCAAGTATATCCCGCGGGGGGAGGTGGGAACGAGCAGTACTTC
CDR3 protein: CASSQVYPAGGGGNEQYF

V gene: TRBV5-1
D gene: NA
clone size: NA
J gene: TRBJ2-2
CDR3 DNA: TGCGCCAGCAGCGCCACAGGGGGGGGCACCGGGGAGCTGTTTTTT
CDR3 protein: CASSATGGGTGELFF

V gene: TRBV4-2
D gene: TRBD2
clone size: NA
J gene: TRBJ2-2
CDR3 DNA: TGTGCCAGCAGCCCTGGACTAGCGGGCACCGGGGAGCTGTTTTTT
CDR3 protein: CASSPGLAGTGELFF

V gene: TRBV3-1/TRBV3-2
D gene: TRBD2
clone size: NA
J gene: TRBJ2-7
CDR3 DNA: TGTGCCAGCAGCCAAGGAGTTGCGGGGGGGCGGGCCTACGAGCAGTACTTC
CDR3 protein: CASSQGVAGGRAYEQYF

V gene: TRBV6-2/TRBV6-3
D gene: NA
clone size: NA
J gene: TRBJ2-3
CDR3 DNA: TGTGCCAGCAGTTATAGCAGCACAGATACGCAGTATTTT
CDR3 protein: CASSYSSTDTQYF

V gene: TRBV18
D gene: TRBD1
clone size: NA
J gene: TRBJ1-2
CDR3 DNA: TGTGCCAGCTCACCTGGGACAGCTACGGCCGGGGGAGGCTACACCTTC
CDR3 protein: CASSPGTATAGGGYTF

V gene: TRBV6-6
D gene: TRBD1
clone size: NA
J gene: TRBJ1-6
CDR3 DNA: TGTGCCAGCAGCGGGGGACAGAACCCTAATTCACCCCTCCACTTT
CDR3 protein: CASSGGQNPNSPLHF

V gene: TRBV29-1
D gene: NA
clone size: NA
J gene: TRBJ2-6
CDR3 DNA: TGCAGCGTCGAGGGCTCTGGGGCCAACGTCCTGACTTTC
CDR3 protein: CSVEGSGANVLTF

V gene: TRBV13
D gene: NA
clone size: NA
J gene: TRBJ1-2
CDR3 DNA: TGTGCCAGCAGCTTAGGATTCAGGGGTCCGAACTATGGCTACACCTTC
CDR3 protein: CASSLGFRGPNYGYTF

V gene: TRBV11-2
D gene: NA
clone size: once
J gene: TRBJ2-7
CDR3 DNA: TGTGCCAGCAGCTTTTCTGGGGGCCTAGTCTCCTACGAGCAGTACTTC
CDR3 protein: CASSFSGGLVSYEQYF

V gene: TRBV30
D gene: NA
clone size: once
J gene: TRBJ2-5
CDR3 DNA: TGTGCCTGGGGAAGGGGCAGGAATGAGGAGACCCAGTACTTC
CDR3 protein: CAWGRGRNEETQYF

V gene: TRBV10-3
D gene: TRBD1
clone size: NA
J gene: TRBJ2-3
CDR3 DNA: TGTGCCATCAAGGGACAGGGGGCGAGAGATACGCAGTATTTT
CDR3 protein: CAIKGQGARDTQYF

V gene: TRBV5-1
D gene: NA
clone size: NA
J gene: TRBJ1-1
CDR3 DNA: TGCGCCAGCAACCTCACCGGGGGCGGGGGGACCTGTCCGGAAGCTTTCTTT
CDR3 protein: CASNLTGGGGTCPEAFF

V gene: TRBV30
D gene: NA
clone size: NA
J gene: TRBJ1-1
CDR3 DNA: TGTGCCTGGAATGTATCCCCGTTGAACACTGAAGCTTTCTTT
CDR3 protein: CAWNVSPLNTEAFF

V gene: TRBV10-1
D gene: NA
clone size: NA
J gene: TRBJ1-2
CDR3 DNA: TGCGCCAGCAGTGTTTTAGGGGACATCTTC
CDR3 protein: CASSVLGDIF

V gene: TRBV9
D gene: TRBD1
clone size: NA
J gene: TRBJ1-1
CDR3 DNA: TGTGCCAGCAGCAAACAGGGGGGGATGAACACTGAAGCTTTCTTT
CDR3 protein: CASSKQGGMNTEAFF